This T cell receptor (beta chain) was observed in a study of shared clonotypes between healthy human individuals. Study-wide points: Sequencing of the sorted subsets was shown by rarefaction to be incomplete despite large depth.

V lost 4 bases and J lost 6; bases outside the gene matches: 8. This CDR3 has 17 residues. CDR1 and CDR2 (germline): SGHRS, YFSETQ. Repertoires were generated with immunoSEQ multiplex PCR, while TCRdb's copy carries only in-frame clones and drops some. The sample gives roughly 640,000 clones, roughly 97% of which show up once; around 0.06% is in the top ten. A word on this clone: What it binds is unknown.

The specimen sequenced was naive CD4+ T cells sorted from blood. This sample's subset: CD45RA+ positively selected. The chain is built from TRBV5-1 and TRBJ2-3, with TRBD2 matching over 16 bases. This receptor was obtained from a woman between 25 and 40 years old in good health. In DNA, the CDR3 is TGCGCCAGCAGCGCGCCGGGACTAGCGGGAGGGCCGGATACGCAGTATTTT. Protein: CASSAPGLAGGPDTQYF.